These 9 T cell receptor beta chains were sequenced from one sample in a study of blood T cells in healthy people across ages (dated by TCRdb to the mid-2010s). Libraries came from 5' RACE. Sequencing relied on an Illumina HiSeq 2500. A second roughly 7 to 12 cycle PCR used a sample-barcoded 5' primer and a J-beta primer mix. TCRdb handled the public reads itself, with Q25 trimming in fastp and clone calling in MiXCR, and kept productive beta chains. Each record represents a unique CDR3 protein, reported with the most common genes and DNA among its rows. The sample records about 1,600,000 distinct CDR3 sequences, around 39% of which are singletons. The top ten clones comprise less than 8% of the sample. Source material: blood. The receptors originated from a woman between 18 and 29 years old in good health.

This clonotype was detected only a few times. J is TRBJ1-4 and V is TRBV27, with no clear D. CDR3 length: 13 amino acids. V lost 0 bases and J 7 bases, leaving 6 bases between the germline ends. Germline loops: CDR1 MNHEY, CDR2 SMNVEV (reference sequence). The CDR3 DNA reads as TGTGCCAGCAGTTTATCCGAGGGTGAAAAACTGTTTTTT. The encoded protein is CASSLSEGEKLFF.

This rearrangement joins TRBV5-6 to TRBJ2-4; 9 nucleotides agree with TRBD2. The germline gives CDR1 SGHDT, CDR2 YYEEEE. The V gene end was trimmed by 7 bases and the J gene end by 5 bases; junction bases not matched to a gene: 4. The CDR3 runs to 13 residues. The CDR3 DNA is TGTGCCAGCCAGACTAGCGGCCAAAACATTCAGTACTTC. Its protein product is CASQTSGQNIQYF.

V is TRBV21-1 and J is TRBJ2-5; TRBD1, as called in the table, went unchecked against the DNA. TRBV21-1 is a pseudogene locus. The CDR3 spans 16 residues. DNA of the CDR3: TGTGCCAGCAGCAAAGGTGACAGGTACCCCCAAGAGACCCAGTACTTC. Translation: CASSKGDRYPQETQYF.

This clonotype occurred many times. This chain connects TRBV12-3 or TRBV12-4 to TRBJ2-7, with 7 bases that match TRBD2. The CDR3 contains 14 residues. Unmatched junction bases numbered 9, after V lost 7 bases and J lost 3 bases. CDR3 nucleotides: TGTGCCAGCACCCATACGACTAGCAGCTACGAGCAGTACTTC. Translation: CASTHTTSSYEQYF.

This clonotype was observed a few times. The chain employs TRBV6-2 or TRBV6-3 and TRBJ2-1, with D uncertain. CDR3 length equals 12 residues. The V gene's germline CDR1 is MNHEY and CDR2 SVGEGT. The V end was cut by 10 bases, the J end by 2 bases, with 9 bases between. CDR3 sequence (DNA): TGTGCCACCGGCGACCCCTACAATGAGCAGTTCTTC. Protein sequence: CATGDPYNEQFF.

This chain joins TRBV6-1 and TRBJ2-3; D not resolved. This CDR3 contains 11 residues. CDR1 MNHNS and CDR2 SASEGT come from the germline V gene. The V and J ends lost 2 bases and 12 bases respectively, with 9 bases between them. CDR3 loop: CASSEIERQYF. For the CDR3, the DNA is TGTGCCAGCAGTGAAATTGAACGTCAGTATTTT.

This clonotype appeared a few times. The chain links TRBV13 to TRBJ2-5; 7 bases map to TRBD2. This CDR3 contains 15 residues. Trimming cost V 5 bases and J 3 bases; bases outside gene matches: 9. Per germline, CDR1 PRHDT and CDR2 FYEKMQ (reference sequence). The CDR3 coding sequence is TGTGCCAGCAGCCGCACTAGCGTTGTGGAAGAGACCCAGTACTTC. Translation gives CASSRTSVVEETQYF.

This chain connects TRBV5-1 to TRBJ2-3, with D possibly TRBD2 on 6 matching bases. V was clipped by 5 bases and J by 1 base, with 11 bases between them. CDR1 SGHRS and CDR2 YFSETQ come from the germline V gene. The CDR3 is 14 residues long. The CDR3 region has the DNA TGCGCCAGCAGGCAGCGCGGGGGCACAGATACGCAGTATTTT. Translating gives CASRQRGGTDTQYF. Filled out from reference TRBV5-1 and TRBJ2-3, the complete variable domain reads KAGVTQTPRYLIKTRGQQVTLSCSPISGHRSVSWYQQTPGQGLQFLFEYFSETQRNKGNFPGRFSGRQFSNSRSEMNVSTLELGDSALYLCASRQRGGTDTQYFGPGTRLTVL.

The CDR3 loop is CAWSRGDFLLRQQYF. The DNA for the CDR3 is TGTGCCTGGAGTCGAGGAGACTTCTTACTTAGGCAGCAGTACTTC. This chain links TRBV30 with TRBJ2-5; D is ambiguous. CDR1 and CDR2 from the germline V gene are GTSNPN and SVGIG (reference sequence). Trimming took off 2 bases at V and 11 bases at J, with 24 bases between the two ends. CDR3 size: 15 residues.